The clone carrying this TCR beta chain was seen only a few times. In germline, CDR1 is LGHDT, CDR2 YNNKEL (reference sequence). There are 15 residues in the CDR3. V was clipped by 4 bases and J by 4 bases; unmatched bases: 7. These data come from a study of response to subunit inactivated influenza vaccine. A single record per CDR3 protein comes from TCRdb applying MiXCR to the RT-PCR reads. The profile shows about 800,000 distinct CDR3 sequences, about 20% of them singletons. The gene calls are TRBV3-1 and TRBJ1-5; 7 positions agree with TRBD1. The sequencing used PBMCs from blood, collected more than 4 days after vaccination. This receptor was obtained from a man aged 45-65 years who received an inactivated influenza vaccine. The CDR3 coding sequence is TGTGCCAGCAGCCGAAATCCGGGACAGAATCAGCCCCAGCATTTT. Its translation: CASSRNPGQNQPQHF.